The 30 T cell receptor beta chains reported below all come from one sample, sequenced in a study of read filtering for tumor transcriptome and immune sequencing. Molecular barcoded adaptors covering alpha/delta and beta/gamma chains were used on roughly 400 ng RNA. TCRdb re-called the reads through MiXCR, storing one row per CDR3 protein. Among tens of thousands of distinct CDR3 sequences listed, 20% to 25% were seen once. The sample consisted of a population of CD138-negative cells sorted from bone marrow. The origin of the receptors is a donor at least 40 years old with multiple myeloma.

This clonotype was recorded many times. The chain employs TRBV20-1 and TRBJ2-7; 7 nucleotides line up with TRBD2. V trimming: 6 bases; J trimming: 3 bases; junction bases outside the gene matches: 17. This CDR3 comprises 16 residues. Germline V gene data show CDR1 as DFQATT and CDR2 as SNEGSKA (reference sequence). As DNA, the CDR3 is TGCAGTGCCTACCCGGCTGGGGCGGGAGTAGGCTACGAGCAGTACTTC. This sequence encodes CSAYPAGAGVGYEQYF.

The V gene is TRBV29-1, the J gene TRBJ2-3; D might be TRBD2 (5 bases). The V end lost 4 bases, the J end lost 0 bases, and 11 bases lay between the germline ends. Per germline, CDR1 SQVTM and CDR2 ANQGSEA. This CDR3 spans 14 amino acids. CDR3 loop: CSVARRASTDTQYF. Here the CDR3 DNA reads TGCAGCGTTGCCCGGCGGGCCAGCACAGATACGCAGTATTTT.

This clonotype was observed many times. The gene calls are TRBV6-5 and TRBJ2-1; 9 positions agree with TRBD2. The CDR3 loop spans 14 amino acids. Germline V gene sequence: CDR1 MNHEY, CDR2 SVGAGI. V gave up 9 bases and J gave up 4 bases; unmatched junction bases: 7. CDR3 sequence: CASRLAALYNEQFF. The DNA for the CDR3 is TGTGCCAGTCGACTAGCGGCCCTTTACAATGAGCAGTTCTTC.

This clonotype ranks as medium-sized (0.01 to 0.1%). V is TRBV10-1 and J is TRBJ2-1; D call uncertain. Germline V CDR1 and CDR2: WNHNN, SYGVQD (reference sequence). Trimming stripped 8 bases from V and 1 base from J, with 12 bases between. The CDR3 loop spans 14 amino acids. The CDR3 loop reads CASSSAGSYNEQFF. CDR3 nucleotide sequence: TGCGCCAGCTCATCTGCCGGTTCCTACAATGAGCAGTTCTTC.

This clonotype was counted between two and nine times. The chain uses TRBV6-6 and TRBJ2-7, with 8 nucleotides matching TRBD2. Per the germline V gene, CDR1 is MNHNY and CDR2 is SVGAGI (reference sequence). J lost 4 bases, V lost 0 bases, and 8 bases had no gene match. The CDR3 is 16 amino acids. CDR3: CASSYSGREGQYEQYF. CDR3 coding DNA: TGTGCCAGCAGTTACTCGGGTCGGGAGGGCCAATACGAGCAGTACTTC.

The table lists this clonotype with many counts. The CDR3: CSVEFRQPYGYTF. The DNA of the CDR3 is TGCAGCGTTGAATTTCGGCAGCCGTATGGCTACACCTTC. The rearrangement links TRBV29-1 to TRBJ1-2; D uncertain. Per germline, CDR1 SQVTM and CDR2 ANQGSEA. The CDR3 spans 13 residues. The ends were cut back, 2 bases at V and 5 bases at J, with 12 bases in the middle.

This clonotype appeared many times. The V gene is TRBV20-1, the J gene TRBJ2-5; weak D call: TRBD1 (5 bases). V was trimmed by 0 bases and J by 5 bases, leaving 13 bases between them. This CDR3 has 14 residues. CDR1 and CDR2 from the germline V gene are DFQATT and SNEGSKA (reference sequence). CDR3 protein: CSARDGAGLETQYF. The DNA for the CDR3 is TGCAGTGCTAGAGATGGGGCTGGCTTGGAGACCCAGTACTTC.

This clonotype was picked up many times. This chain joins TRBV11-1 and TRBJ1-1, with 9 bases identical to TRBD1. From germline, CDR1 is SGHAT and CDR2 FQDESV (reference sequence). CDR3 length: 15 amino acids. Trimming at V came to 4 bases and at J to 5 bases, leaving 8 bases not matched to a gene. The CDR3 spells CASSSWGQGGTEAFF. In nucleotides, the CDR3 is TGTGCCAGCAGCTCGTGGGGACAGGGAGGGACTGAAGCTTTCTTT.

This clonotype was counted many times. The chain employs TRBV6-1 and TRBJ2-1; 8 bases match TRBD1. This CDR3 has 15 amino acids. With 7 bases clipped from V and 7 bases from J, the junction kept 12 bases outside the gene matches. CDR1 MNHNS and CDR2 SASEGT come from the germline V gene. The CDR3 here is CASTEDPGGRNEQFF. As DNA, the CDR3 is TGTGCCAGCACCGAAGATCCAGGGGGCCGGAATGAGCAGTTCTTC.

This clonotype occurred many times. One junction end disagrees with the germline gene, perhaps due to a read error. This sequence joins TRBV7-2 and TRBJ2-1; D not resolved. Germline assignment: CDR1 SGHTA and CDR2 FQGNSA. The CDR3 loop spans 13 amino acids. The CDR3 bases are TGTGCTAGCAGCTTAATCCAGAGTAATGAGCAGTTCTTC. Its protein is CASSLIQSNEQFF.

Note on this clonotype: This may be a read error, as it is one base from a much larger clone. The chain employs TRBV30 and TRBJ2-7; maybe TRBD2 (5 bases). This CDR3 spans 12 amino acids. Germline values: CDR1 GTSNPN, CDR2 SVGIG (reference sequence). The CDR3: CACLALSYEQHF. CDR3 in DNA: TGTGCCTGCCTAGCCCTCTCCTACGAGCAGCACTTC.

This clonotype was found many times. V gene TRBV20-1 combines with J gene TRBJ2-7; 10 bases are shared with TRBD2. This CDR3 has 19 residues. The trim removed 0 bases at V and 0 bases at J, leaving 14 bases unmatched. Germline assignment: CDR1 DFQATT and CDR2 SNEGSKA (reference sequence). For the CDR3, the DNA is TGCAGTGCTAGAGATTTGGCTAGCGGGAGCCTTATTACCTCCTACGAGCAGTACTTC. It codes for CSARDLASGSLITSYEQYF.

This clonotype was seen repeatedly, ten times or more. The chain carries TRBV20-1 and TRBJ2-1; D call uncertain. Germline V gives CDR1 DFQATT, CDR2 SNEGSKA (reference sequence). Trimming left V 0 bases short and J 7 bases short, with 13 bases between. This CDR3 spans 14 amino acids. The CDR3 bases are TGCAGTGCTAGAGATGGGGTAGCAAAAAATGAGCAGTTCTTC. Amino acid sequence: CSARDGVAKNEQFF.

CDR3 bases: TGTGCCAGCAGCCACAGTGGGCCGAATTCACCCCTCCACTTT. Translation: CASSHSGPNSPLHF. This chain joins TRBV7-9 and TRBJ1-6; no firm D call. Germline CDR1 is SEHNR and CDR2 is FQNEAQ (reference sequence). This CDR3 region has 14 residues. V shed 5 bases and J shed 7 bases, with 12 bases lying between them. Full variable domain (rest looked up from reference TRBV7-9 and TRBJ1-6): DTGVSQNPRHKITKRGQNVTFRCDPISEHNRLYWYRQTLGQGPEFLTYFQNEAQLEKSRLLSDRFSAERPKGSFSTLEIQRTEQGDSAMYLCASSHSGPNSPLHFGNGTRLTVT.

The chain joins TRBV20-1 to TRBJ1-3; TRBD1 matches at 9 bases. This CDR3 comprises 15 residues. V lost 8 bases to trimming and J lost 4 bases; unmatched junction nucleotides: 12. Germline V gene data show CDR1 as DFQATT and CDR2 as SNEGSKA (reference sequence). Here the CDR3 DNA reads TGCAGTCCCGGTACCCCGGACAGGGGAGGAAACACCATATATTTT. Its translation is CSPGTPDRGGNTIYF.

This clonotype has a count of ten or more. The chain couples TRBV10-3 to TRBJ2-7; D is unresolved. V lost 3 bases to trimming and J lost 0 bases, with 12 bases between them. The CDR3 extends over 15 amino acids. CDR1 and CDR2 from the germline V gene are ENHRY and SYGVKD. The CDR3 loop reads CAISEGFGHSYEQYF. CDR3 DNA: TGTGCCATCAGTGAAGGTTTTGGGCACTCCTACGAGCAGTACTTC.

Regarding this clonotype: One junction end disagrees with the germline gene, perhaps due to a read error. This chain links TRBV7-8 with TRBJ1-4; D perhaps matches TRBD1 (6 bases). Germline CDR1 and CDR2: SGHVS and FQNEAQ. This CDR3 comprises 15 residues. As DNA, the CDR3 is TGTTCCAGCAGCTACCAGGACAGAAAAAATGAAAAACTGTTCTTT. Its translation is CSSSYQDRKNEKLFF.

This clonotype was picked up many times. The chain joins TRBV5-1 to TRBJ2-7; D might be TRBD1 or TRBD2, each matching 5 bases. The CDR3 totals 16 residues. Trimming stripped 4 bases from V and 0 bases from J, with 17 bases between. The germline gives CDR1 SGHRS, CDR2 YFSETQ. The CDR3 region has the DNA TGCGCCAGCAGCACGGGACGCACGCCTAGCTCCTACGAGCAGTACTTC. Protein: CASSTGRTPSSYEQYF.

This clonotype appeared many times. This chain links TRBV27 with TRBJ2-1; 13 nucleotides match TRBD2. The CDR3 length is 19 residues. From germline, CDR1 is MNHEY and CDR2 SMNVEV (reference sequence). J lost 0 bases, V lost 5 bases, and 10 bases had no gene match. DNA for the CDR3: TGTGCCAGCAGTGACCGGACTAGCGGGAGAAGGGGCTCCTACAATGAGCAGTTCTTC. It translates to CASSDRTSGRRGSYNEQFF.

Worth noting for this clonotype: Given a much more abundant clone one base away, this may be a read error. V gene TRBV20-1 combines with J gene TRBJ2-5; 8 bases agree with TRBD2. Looked up from germline, CDR1 is DFQATT and CDR2 is SNEGSKA (reference sequence). The CDR3 runs to 15 residues. The V gene end was trimmed by 5 bases and the J gene end by 2 bases; junction bases not matched to a gene: 10. Here the CDR3 reads CSADGPAGEQETQYF. The CDR3 nucleotides read TGCAGTGCTGACGGACCAGCGGGGGAGCAAGAGACCCAGTACTTC.

This clonotype showed up many times. The rearrangement links TRBV9 to TRBJ2-1; D remains unclear. V lost 0 bases and J lost 8, with 15 bases in between. Per germline, CDR1 SGDLS and CDR2 YYNGEE. CDR3 length equals 15 residues. CDR3 DNA: TGTGCCAGCAGCGTAGACCCCCTCCCCAGCGATGAGCAGTTCTTC. This gives the protein CASSVDPLPSDEQFF.

The CDR3 nucleotides read TGTGCCAGCGCCACGTTTACCAATCAGCCCCAGCATTTT. This translates into CASATFTNQPQHF. V and J are TRBV2 and TRBJ1-5; no clear D gene. Per germline, CDR1 SNHLY and CDR2 FYNNEI. This CDR3 is built from 13 residues. Trimming shortened V by 8 bases and J by 3 bases, and 11 bases separated the two germline ends.

This clonotype was recorded at least ten times. One junction end does not reproduce the germline sequence, and a read error may be involved. CDR3 in amino acids: CAASDPIAGSGSEQFF. The CDR3, as DNA: TGTGCCGCCAGTGATCCTATAGCGGGAAGCGGAAGTGAGCAGTTCTTC. The chain employs TRBV24-1 and TRBJ2-1, with 8 bases identical to TRBD2. The V gene's germline CDR1 is KGHDR and CDR2 SFDVKD. The CDR3 loop spans 16 amino acids.

This clonotype has ten or more counts. This chain uses TRBV7-9 with TRBJ2-1; 10 bases fit TRBD2. There are 17 residues in the CDR3. Germline values: CDR1 SEHNR, CDR2 FQNEAQ (reference sequence). Unmatched junction bases numbered 4, after V lost 2 bases and J lost 0 bases. CDR3 protein: CASSLLSSGGSYNEQFF. CDR3 nucleotides: TGTGCCAGCAGCTTATTGTCTAGCGGGGGCTCCTACAATGAGCAGTTCTTC.

This clonotype was detected many times. It is unclear where the CDR3 begins or ends on the DNA, so no DNA is shown, and the CDR3 is as TCRdb lists it. This chain connects TRBV6-1 to TRBJ2-3; the table's D call of TRBD2 was not tested on the DNA. The CDR3 spans 15 amino acids, including both terminal residues. From germline, CDR1 is MNHNS and CDR2 SASEGT. CDR3 residues: CASSAVGPGTDTQYF.

Worth noting for this clonotype: One base separates it from a far larger clone, so it is likely a read error. The chain uses TRBV6-5 and TRBJ2-5, with D possibly matching TRBD2 (6 bases). This CDR3 spans 13 amino acids. V lost 2 bases and J lost 5, with 9 bases in between. Looked up from germline, CDR1 is MNHEY and CDR2 is SVGAGI. The CDR3 sequence: CASSYGGSETQYF. For the CDR3, the DNA is TGTGCCAGCAGTTACGGGGGGAGTGAGACCCAGTACTTC.

This clonotype was recorded many times. The chain recombines TRBV11-2 with TRBJ2-1; D gene uncertain. The V gene lost 1 base and the J gene lost 6 bases, with 13 bases spanning the gap. Germline lookup yields CDR1 SGHAT and CDR2 FQNNGV. The CDR3 loop spans 15 amino acids. The CDR3 is CASSLGVDSSNEQFF. CDR3 in DNA: TGTGCCAGCAGCTTAGGAGTAGATTCGTCCAATGAGCAGTTCTTC. The variable domain in full, completed from reference TRBV11-2 and TRBJ2-1, reads EAGVAQSPRYKIIEKRQSVAFWCNPISGHATLYWYQQILGQGPKLLIQFQNNGVVDDSQLPKDRFSAERLKGVDSTLKIQPAKLEDSAVYLCASSLGVDSSNEQFFGPGTRLTVL.

As for this clonotype: A much larger clonotype is one base distant, so this may be a read error. This chain's CDR3 is CASSQGGAEVFF. The DNA of the CDR3 is TGTGCCAGCAGCCAGGGGGGGGCTGAAGTTTTCTTT. V is TRBV7-6 and J is TRBJ1-6, with 7 nucleotides matching TRBD1. This CDR3 is 12 amino acids long. The V gene's germline CDR1 is SGHVS and CDR2 FNYEAQ.

Many counts were recorded for this clonotype. The genes are TRBV11-1 and TRBJ1-1; D remains unclear. The germline gives CDR1 SGHAT, CDR2 FQDESV (reference sequence). The CDR3 sequence is 13 residues long. The germline V and J ends were trimmed by 1 base and 3 bases, with 6 bases remaining between them. The DNA for the CDR3 is TGTGCCAGCAGCTTAGGGGAGGACACTGAAGCTTTCTTT. Translated, it gives CASSLGEDTEAFF.

V and J are TRBV28 and TRBJ2-1, with 9 bases lining up with TRBD2. This CDR3 comprises 19 residues. Germline CDR1 is MDHEN and CDR2 is SYDVKM. Unmatched junction bases numbered 21, after V lost 5 bases and J lost 7 bases. The CDR3 DNA follows: TGTGCCAGCAGTGAAACAGGGATCCGTAGACTAGCGGAGACTAATGAGCAGTTCTTC. It translates to CASSETGIRRLAETNEQFF.